This T cell receptor beta chain was documented in a study of shared clonotypes between healthy human individuals. This CDR3 has 14 amino acids. Trimming took 6 bases from V and 4 from J; bases not matched to a gene: 0. Germline V CDR1 and CDR2: MNHNY, SVGAGI (reference sequence). This clone showed up just once. Its specificity is unknown. The study's findings and limits: The diversity represented, both genetic and in exposure history, was limited by few donors. Sharing of clonotypes among donors was expected to vary with sequencing depth. Naive subsets generally exceeded memory subsets in estimated richness. Lower generation probabilities were found for non-shared clonotypes than for those shared by all four donors.

Profiling relied on immunoSEQ multiplex PCR, and the TCRdb table lists in-frame clones only, not all of them. The data hold about 1.1 million clones, with 60% to 85% observed a single time. Sequenced input: memory CD4+ T cells from PBMCs. This sample's subset: CD45RA-negative fraction. The clonotype originates from a man aged 18 to 30 in good health. Some clones in this sample may be carry-over from other donors' samples. The genes are TRBV6-6 and TRBJ2-5, with 15 bases aligning to TRBD2. The CDR3 protein is CASRGLAGGETQYF. CDR3 DNA sequence: TGTGCCAGCAGGGGACTAGCGGGAGGAGAGACCCAGTACTTC.